This is a list of T cell receptor beta chains from one sample in a study of blood T cell repertoires in COVID-19. Here immunoSEQ multiplex PCR was the method, and the copy in TCRdb shows in-frame clones only, minus some. The repertoire consists of 300,000 to 450,000 clones, with around 87% occurring once and the leading ten covering about 2%. The material sequenced was peripheral blood. These receptors were obtained from a woman aged 55-70 years with COVID-19, enrolled during active disease. Both conserved end residues are part of each CDR3. Each record gives: clone size, D gene, V gene, J gene, CDR3 length, CDR3 DNA, CDR3 protein. A D gene is named only where the DNA matches it firmly. Only some rows state a clone size, as once, few, many or a class for expanded clones.

>.|.|TRBV27|TRBJ2-7|12
TGTGCCAGCCTTAGCGTATCCTACGAGCAGTACTTC
CASLSVSYEQYF
>few|TRBD1|TRBV3-1/TRBV3-2|TRBJ1-1|16
TGTGCCAGCAGCCACGAGGAGACAGGGGTTTATACTGAAGCTTTCTTT
CASSHEETGVYTEAFF
>.|TRBD1|TRBV7-3|TRBJ2-2|15
TGTGCCAGCAGCTCAGAGGGGACAGCATACGGGGAGCTGTTTTTT
CASSSEGTAYGELFF
>.|.|TRBV7-2|TRBJ1-1|14
TGTGCCAGCAGCTTGGCGGGGGCCGGGACTGAAGCTTTCTTT
CASSLAGAGTEAFF
>.|.|TRBV5-1|TRBJ1-1|17
TGCGCCAGCAGTTGGGGGTGGTTGGAGGGGAAGAACACTGAAGCTTTCTTT
CASSWGWLEGKNTEAFF
>.|TRBD2|TRBV11-1|TRBJ2-3|16
TGTGCCAGCAGCCGTAGCGGGGGCCTCGCGGGAGGTACGCAGTATTTT
CASSRSGGLAGGTQYF
>.|TRBD1|TRBV25-1|TRBJ2-5|15
TGTGCCAGCAGTGACGCGACAGGGGGAACTGGGGCCCAGTACTTC
CASSDATGGTGAQYF
>.|.|TRBV7-9|TRBJ2-5|13
TGTGCCAGCAGCCCTGACACGCAAGAGACCCAGTACTTC
CASSPDTQETQYF
>.|TRBD2|TRBV27|TRBJ2-7|17
TGTGCCAGCAGTTCAGGTCGGTGGGGGGGTAGCTCCTACGAGCAGTACTTC
CASSSGRWGGSSYEQYF
>.|TRBD1|TRBV7-2|TRBJ1-1|16
TGTGCCAGCAGCTTATTACCCCGGGACAGGGGCACTGAAGCTTTCTTT
CASSLLPRDRGTEAFF
>.|TRBD1|TRBV3-1/TRBV3-2|TRBJ1-2|15
TGTGCCAGCAGTCACTCCAACAGGGGGAACTATGGCTACACCTTC
CASSHSNRGNYGYTF
>.|.|TRBV3-1/TRBV3-2|TRBJ1-6|15
TGTGCCAGCAGCCAAGGTAACAGGATATCTTCACCCCTCCACTTT
CASSQGNRISSPLHF
>.|TRBD2|TRBV5-5|TRBJ2-1|15
TGTGCCAGCAGTAATCAACGGGGGGGTACTAATGAGCAGTTCTTC
CASSNQRGGTNEQFF
>.|TRBD1|TRBV11-2|TRBJ1-4|15
TGTGCCAGCAGCCTATGGGACAGAGCCAATGAAAAACTGTTTTTT
CASSLWDRANEKLFF
>.|TRBD1|TRBV24-1|TRBJ2-1|15
TGTGCCACCATCCAGGGGGGACAGGGCTACAATGAGCAGTTCTTC
CATIQGGQGYNEQFF
>.|TRBD1|TRBV28|TRBJ1-4|13
TGTGCCAGTTCGACAGGGTTTAATGAAAAACTGTTTTTT
CASSTGFNEKLFF
>few|.|TRBV29-1|TRBJ1-3|12
TGCAGCGTTGCAGGCTCTGGAAACACCATATATTTT
CSVAGSGNTIYF
>.|.|TRBV4-1|TRBJ1-2|15
TGCGCCAGCAGCCAAGATTGGGCAGGGCGGAATGGCTACACCTTC
CASSQDWAGRNGYTF
>.|.|TRBV6-5|TRBJ1-1|15
TGTGCCAGCAGTTACCCAACAGGACGGAACACTGAAGCTTTCTTT
CASSYPTGRNTEAFF
>.|.|TRBV20-1|TRBJ1-2|11
TGCAGTGCTAGATCGCCCGGGGGCTACACCTTC
CSARSPGGYTF
>few|.|TRBV7-2|TRBJ2-7|14
TGTGCCAGCAGCTTAGCGCACAGGGACTACGAGCAGTACTTC
CASSLAHRDYEQYF
>.|TRBD1|TRBV5-4|TRBJ2-2|13
TGTGCCAACCGACAGGGGAACACCGGGGAGCTGTTTTTT
CANRQGNTGELFF